The rows below give T cell receptor beta chains drawn from one sample of a study of beta chain features in type 1 diabetes. Measured with immunoSEQ multiplex PCR; TCRdb has only the in-frame clones, and not every one. The data show 640,000 or so clones, about an eighth seen once. The sample taken for sequencing was naive CD4+ T cells from blood. These receptors were taken from a man younger than 35 with type 1 diabetes. Each CDR3 is given with its conserved first and last residue. D genes are given only for firm matches. A row's size may be missing; if present it is once, few, many or a size class.

-	TRBV6-1	TRBJ2-5	few	CASSELAGLEETQYF	TGTGCCAGCAGTGAACTGGCAGGCCTTGAAGAGACCCAGTACTTC
-	TRBV25-1	TRBJ2-2	few	CASSPADRNTGELFF	TGTGCCAGCAGTCCCGCGGACAGGAACACCGGGGAGCTGTTTTTT
TRBD1	TRBV13	TRBJ2-1	-	CASRRRQGWGNEQFF	TGTGCCAGCAGACGAAGACAGGGTTGGGGCAATGAGCAGTTCTTC
TRBD2	TRBV10-1	TRBJ2-2	-	CASSGREAGELFF	TGCGCCAGCTCCGGGAGGGAGGCCGGGGAGCTGTTTTTT
TRBD1	TRBV29-1	TRBJ2-4	few	CSVDPGQGKNIQYF	TGCAGCGTTGACCCGGGACAGGGAAAAAACATTCAGTACTTC
-	TRBV18	TRBJ2-7	few	CASSRWGAVEQYF	TGTGCCAGCTCACGATGGGGGGCTGTCGAGCAGTACTTC
-	TRBV30	TRBJ1-5	few	CAWSVNGNDQPQHF	TGTGCCTGGAGTGTAAATGGTAATGATCAGCCCCAGCATTTT
-	TRBV2	TRBJ2-1	-	CASSEGPYNEQFF	TGTGCCAGCAGTGAGGGCCCCTACAATGAGCAGTTCTTC
-	TRBV7-9	TRBJ2-7	-	CASSSRGLFLEQYF	TGTGCCAGCAGCTCCCGCGGTCTGTTCCTCGAGCAGTACTTC
-	TRBV10-3	TRBJ2-7	few	CAISENRGYEQYF	TGTGCCATCAGTGAGAACAGAGGCTACGAGCAGTACTTC
-	TRBV15	TRBJ1-3	few	CATSRDKDSSGNTIYF	TGTGCCACCAGCAGAGATAAGGATAGCTCTGGAAACACCATATATTTT
-	TRBV7-9	TRBJ2-5	few	CASRRETQYF	TGTGCCAGCAGAAGGGAGACCCAGTACTTC
TRBD1	TRBV30	TRBJ1-5	-	CAWSTHRGNQPQHF	TGTGCCTGGAGTACGCACAGGGGAAATCAGCCCCAGCATTTT
TRBD1	TRBV7-9	TRBJ1-4	few	CAVVTGRDEKLFF	TGTGCCGTGGTGACAGGGAGAGATGAAAAACTGTTTTTT
-	TRBV2	TRBJ1-2	few	CASSEEDGYTF	TGTGCCAGCAGTGAAGAGGATGGCTACACCTTC
TRBD1	TRBV11-3	TRBJ1-4	-	CASSSPGQSHEKLFF	TGTGCCAGCAGCTCGCCGGGACAGAGTCATGAAAAACTGTTTTTT
-	TRBV4-1	TRBJ1-6	-	CASSQGGLNYNSPLHF	TGCGCCAGCAGCCAAGGAGGGCTTAACTATAATTCACCCCTCCACTTT
TRBD1	TRBV7-6	TRBJ2-1	few	CASSWAPGQGNPASYNEQFF	TGTGCCAGCAGCTGGGCACCGGGACAGGGGAACCCCGCCTCCTACAATGAGCAGTTCTTC
-	TRBV5-4	TRBJ1-1	-	CASSLDREGGAFF	TGTGCCAGCAGCTTGGACAGGGAAGGTGGAGCTTTCTTT
-	TRBV5-1	TRBJ1-4	-	CASSLDPATNEKLFF	TGCGCCAGCAGCTTGGACCCAGCAACTAATGAAAAACTGTTTTTT
-	TRBV10-3	TRBJ2-7	few	CAISVGGEQYF	TGTGCCATCAGTGTGGGTGGCGAGCAGTACTTC
-	TRBV28	TRBJ1-5	-	CASSFGSKDQPQHF	TGTGCCAGCAGTTTCGGTAGTAAGGATCAGCCCCAGCATTTT
-	TRBV5-1	TRBJ2-3	-	CASSSSGGWTDTQYF	TGCGCCAGCAGCTCCTCGGGGGGCTGGACAGATACGCAGTATTTT
TRBD1	TRBV15	TRBJ1-4	-	CATSGRIRGTNEKLFF	TGTGCCACCAGCGGACGGATCAGGGGGACTAATGAAAAACTGTTTTTT
-	TRBV27	TRBJ1-1	-	CASGNTEAFF	TGTGCCAGCGGGAACACTGAAGCTTTCTTT
-	TRBV11-2	TRBJ2-5	-	CASSPHQTGAQETQYF	TGTGCCAGCAGCCCTCACCAGACAGGTGCCCAAGAGACCCAGTACTTC
TRBD1	TRBV19	TRBJ2-1	few	CASRETGDGEQFF	TGTGCCAGTAGGGAGACAGGGGACGGTGAGCAGTTCTTC
TRBD1	TRBV15	TRBJ1-1	-	CATSRDFTRGSTEAFF	TGTGCCACCAGCAGAGATTTCACCAGGGGGTCGACTGAAGCTTTCTTT
TRBD1	TRBV28	TRBJ2-5	few	CASSTRQGAGETQYF	TGTGCCAGCAGCACGAGACAGGGGGCCGGGGAGACCCAGTACTTC
-	TRBV7-9	TRBJ2-3	-	CASSLARGATDTQYF	TGTGCCAGCAGCTTAGCTCGGGGGGCCACAGATACGCAGTATTTT
-	TRBV4-1	TRBJ2-3	few	CASSRTVFASTDTQYF	TGCGCCAGCAGCCGGACAGTATTCGCTAGCACAGATACGCAGTATTTT
TRBD1	TRBV4-1	TRBJ1-1	-	CASSQPGRGGANTEAFF	TGCGCCAGCAGCCAACCAGGCAGGGGGGGAGCGAACACTGAAGCTTTCTTT
TRBD1	TRBV6-1	TRBJ1-4	-	CASSLGQGYGEKLFF	TGTGCCAGCAGCCTTGGACAGGGTTATGGTGAAAAACTGTTTTTT
-	TRBV6-1	TRBJ1-5	few	CASTHSNQPQHF	TGTGCCAGCACCCATAGCAATCAGCCCCAGCATTTT
-	TRBV5-1	TRBJ2-4	few	CASSLGGVPGIQYF	TGCGCCAGCAGCCTGGGCGGGGTCCCTGGAATTCAGTACTTC
-	TRBV30	TRBJ1-5	few	CAWSVQENQPQHF	TGTGCCTGGAGTGTACAGGAAAATCAGCCCCAGCATTTT
-	TRBV30	TRBJ1-6	-	CAWSVRGSSYSPLHF	TGTGCCTGGAGTGTACGGGGATCCAGCTATTCACCCCTCCACTTT
-	TRBV5-4	TRBJ1-2	-	CASSSSGPRGNYGYTF	TGTGCCAGCAGCTCCTCGGGCCCTAGGGGGAACTATGGCTACACCTTC
-	TRBV19	TRBJ1-2	-	CASKVARSYGYTF	TGTGCCAGTAAGGTGGCGCGCAGCTATGGCTACACCTTC
-	TRBV2	TRBJ2-3	-	CASSSGRTDTQYF	TGTGCCAGCAGTTCCGGACGGACAGATACGCAGTATTTT
-	TRBV27	TRBJ1-2	-	CASSAGRTGFYGYTF	TGTGCCAGCAGTGCCGGGAGGACGGGATTCTATGGCTACACCTTC
TRBD1	TRBV30	TRBJ2-5	-	CAWSVRTGNRWGTQYF	TGTGCCTGGAGTGTCCGGACAGGTAATCGGTGGGGGACCCAGTACTTC
-	TRBV28	TRBJ2-3	-	CASSLADTQYF	TGTGCCAGCAGCTTGGCCGATACGCAGTATTTT
TRBD1	TRBV2	TRBJ1-1	-	CASNYAGGTEAFF	TGTGCCAGCAACTATGCAGGGGGCACTGAAGCTTTCTTT
-	TRBV7-9	TRBJ1-6	few	CASSLELSPLHF	TGTGCCAGCAGCTTAGAGCTTTCACCCCTCCACTTT
TRBD2	TRBV30	TRBJ2-3	few	CACVGGSGGTDTQYF	TGTGCCTGTGTGGGGGGTAGCGGGGGCACAGATACGCAGTATTTT
-	TRBV4-1	TRBJ2-1	few	CASSQDRTGPYNEQFF	TGCGCCAGCAGCCAAGACCGGACTGGACCCTACAATGAGCAGTTCTTC
TRBD2	TRBV5-4	TRBJ2-4	few	CASSLTTLLAGVNIQYF	TGTGCCAGCAGCTTAACTACACTACTAGCGGGGGTGAACATTCAGTACTTC
TRBD2	TRBV7-9	TRBJ2-1	few	CASSYSGGAPEQFF	TGTGCCAGCAGCTATAGCGGGGGGGCCCCTGAGCAGTTCTTC
-	TRBV7-2	TRBJ2-3	few	CASSQGRFTDTQYF	TGTGCCAGCAGCCAAGGACGGTTCACAGATACGCAGTATTTT
TRBD2	TRBV28	TRBJ2-3	-	CAAGPGTDTQYF	TGTGCAGCGGGGCCAGGGACGGATACGCAGTATTTT
-	TRBV2	TRBJ2-1	-	CASSLGALGNEQFF	TGTGCCAGCAGTTTAGGGGCCCTCGGCAATGAGCAGTTCTTC
TRBD2	TRBV5-1	TRBJ2-5	few	CASSPGTSGGAEETQYF	TGCGCCAGCAGCCCCGGGACTAGCGGGGGGGCGGAGGAGACCCAGTACTTC